These T cell receptor beta chains were read from a single sample in a study of blood T cell repertoires in COVID-19. Method: immunoSEQ multiplex PCR; TCRdb's copy keeps in-frame clones and lacks some. The sample holds about 99,000 clones, approximately 85% seen once. Sequencing was done on a sample of peripheral blood. The receptor set was obtained from a woman of 80 years or more with active or convalescent COVID-19. The CDR3 runs from the conserved cysteine through the conserved F or W. A D gene is named only where the DNA matches it firmly. A row's size may be missing; if present it is once, few, many or a size class.

V	J	size	D	CDR3	DNA
TRBV28	TRBJ2-1	.	TRBD2	CATRTSGSFSYNEQFF	TGTGCCACCAGGACTAGCGGATCTTTTTCCTACAATGAGCAGTTCTTC
TRBV19	TRBJ2-4	.	.	CASSPTGQAKNIQYF	TGTGCCAGTAGTCCGACTGGCCAAGCCAAAAACATTCAGTACTTC
TRBV9	TRBJ2-7	.	TRBD1	CASSDTGDTYEQYF	TGTGCCAGCAGCGATACAGGGGATACCTACGAGCAGTACTTC
TRBV19	TRBJ2-7	.	TRBD1	CASSLTRQGSNEQYF	TGTGCCAGTAGCCTGACGCGACAGGGTTCCAACGAGCAGTACTTC
TRBV15	TRBJ2-1	few	.	CATSTTGGDEQFF	TGTGCCACCAGCACCACCGGGGGAGATGAGCAGTTCTTC
TRBV15	TRBJ2-1	.	.	CATSRDPGVVYNEQFF	TGTGCCACCAGCAGAGATCCGGGAGTGGTTTACAATGAGCAGTTCTTC
TRBV27	TRBJ2-5	.	.	CASSLARTGPGTQYF	TGTGCCAGCAGTCTGGCCCGAACAGGACCGGGGACCCAGTACTTC
TRBV2	TRBJ2-7	.	TRBD1	CASSDRTGAGEQYF	TGTGCCAGCAGTGATCGGACAGGGGCGGGAGAGCAGTACTTC
TRBV27	TRBJ1-5	.	TRBD1	CASSGQGYGQPQHF	TGTGCCAGCAGTGGACAGGGGTACGGTCAGCCCCAGCATTTT
TRBV9	TRBJ1-5	.	.	CASSVLQTNQPQHF	TGTGCCAGCAGCGTATTACAGACCAATCAGCCCCAGCATTTT
TRBV5-1	TRBJ2-2	once	TRBD2	CASSLGPSGSGTGELFF	TGCGCCAGCAGCTTGGGGCCTAGCGGGAGCGGCACCGGGGAGCTGTTTTTT
TRBV30	TRBJ2-7	.	TRBD2	CAWSMGLAGEDEQYF	TGTGCCTGGAGTATGGGACTAGCGGGAGAAGACGAGCAGTACTTC
TRBV4-1	TRBJ2-2	once	TRBD1	CASRGVGTGFANTGELFF	TGCGCCAGCAGGGGAGTCGGGACAGGGTTCGCGAACACCGGGGAGCTGTTTTTT
TRBV29-1	TRBJ2-7	.	TRBD2	CSVSKRGHSEQYF	TGCAGCGTCTCAAAGCGGGGTCACAGCGAGCAGTACTTC
TRBV7-2	TRBJ2-7	.	.	CASSLSTGLAYEQYF	TGTGCCAGCAGCTTATCCACAGGGCTAGCCTACGAGCAGTACTTC
TRBV6-5	TRBJ2-5	few	.	CASRERRAKETQYF	TGTGCCAGCAGGGAGCGGCGGGCAAAAGAGACCCAGTACTTC
TRBV12-3/TRBV12-4	TRBJ1-4	once	.	CASSSGNEKLFF	TGTGCCAGCAGTTCAGGGAATGAAAAACTGTTTTTT
TRBV2	TRBJ1-2	.	TRBD1	CASSARQGRTTF	TGTGCCAGCAGTGCAAGACAGGGTCGGACCACCTTC
TRBV19	TRBJ2-1	.	TRBD2	CASRGLASSSYNEQFF	TGTGCCAGTAGGGGACTAGCATCGAGCTCCTACAATGAGCAGTTCTTC
TRBV4-1	TRBJ2-7	few	TRBD2	CASSQDRAGGPYEQYF	TGCGCCAGCAGCCAAGATCGAGCGGGAGGGCCCTACGAGCAGTACTTC
TRBV19	TRBJ2-7	many	.	CASSTAGAGYEQYF	TGTGCCAGTAGTACCGCGGGGGCGGGATACGAGCAGTACTTC
TRBV6-5	TRBJ1-2	.	TRBD1	CASSYSGQGGGYTF	TGTGCCAGCAGTTACTCAGGACAGGGCGGTGGCTACACCTTC
TRBV19	TRBJ1-5	.	TRBD1	CASSIAKGGGNQPQHF	TGTGCCAGTAGTATAGCAAAAGGGGGCGGCAATCAGCCCCAGCATTTT
TRBV28	TRBJ1-2	.	TRBD1	CASEDRGHGYTF	TGTGCCAGCGAAGACAGGGGGCATGGCTACACCTTC
TRBV6-2/TRBV6-3	TRBJ1-5	.	.	CASSPLYLVDTNQPQHF	TGTGCCAGCAGTCCGTTGTACCTAGTTGATACAAATCAGCCCCAGCATTTT